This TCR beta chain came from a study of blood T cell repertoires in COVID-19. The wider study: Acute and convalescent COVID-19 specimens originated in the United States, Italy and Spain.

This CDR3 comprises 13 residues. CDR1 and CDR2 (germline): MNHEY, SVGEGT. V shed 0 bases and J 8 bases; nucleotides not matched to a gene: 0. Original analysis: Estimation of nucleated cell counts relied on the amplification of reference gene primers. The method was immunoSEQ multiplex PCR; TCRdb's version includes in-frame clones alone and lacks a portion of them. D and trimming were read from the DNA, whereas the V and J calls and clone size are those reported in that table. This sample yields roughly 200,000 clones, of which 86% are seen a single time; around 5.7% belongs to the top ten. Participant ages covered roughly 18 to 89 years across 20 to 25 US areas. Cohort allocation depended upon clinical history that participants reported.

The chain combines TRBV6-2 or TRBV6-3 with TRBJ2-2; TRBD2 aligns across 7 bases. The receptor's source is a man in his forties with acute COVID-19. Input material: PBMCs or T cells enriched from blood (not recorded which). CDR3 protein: CASSYSAGGELFF. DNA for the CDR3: TGTGCCAGCAGTTACTCAGCGGGGGGGGAGCTGTTTTTT.